The clone carrying this TCR beta chain came up a few times. What it recognizes is unknown. Findings of the study overall: Tumor Tregs overlapped most with tumor, then blood, naive CD4+ cells. Tumor memory CD4+ T cell TCR gene usage was found to cluster with blood and lymph node memory CD4+ cells and with lymph node naive CD4+ cells.

This CDR3 contains 14 residues. CDR1 and CDR2 from the germline V gene are SEHNR and FQNEAQ (reference sequence). Trimming shortened V by 2 bases and J by 2 bases, and 7 bases separated the two germline ends. After constant-region reverse-primer amplification, full-length variable regions underwent semi-nested PCR with Nested Universal Primer A. One entry per CDR3 protein results from TCRdb running MiXCR on the 5' RACE reads. The table lists about 62,000 distinct CDR3 sequences, approximately 31% of them singletons. Purified naive CD4+ T cells were depleted of CD25+ Tregs. This receptor was taken from a female donor with breast cancer. V is TRBV7-9 and J is TRBJ1-3; D not certain. The sequencing input was tumor-infiltrating naive CD4+ T cells sorted from the breast tumor. The subset: naive CD4+ T cells, CD4+CD45RA+CD25-. CDR3 bases: TGTGCCAGCAGCTTATCTGGGGCTGGAAACACCATATATTTT. It specifies CASSLSGAGNTIYF. The variable domain in full, with the rest retrieved from reference TRBV7-9 and TRBJ1-3, is DTGVSQNPRHKITKRGQNVTFRCDPISEHNRLYWYRQTLGQGPEFLTYFQNEAQLEKSRLLSDRFSAERPKGSFSTLEIQRTEQGDSAMYLCASSLSGAGNTIYFGEGSWLTVV.